Many counts were recorded for the clone carrying this TCR beta chain. As yet, its antigen is unknown. This sample was included in a study of T cell repertoires in cytomegalovirus infection. Overall study context: Shared public TCR beta signatures pointed to both CMV infection and a matching HLA type. The study, taken as a whole, reports: Cumulative public TCR beta family frequency identified carriers of CMV plus the relevant HLA. The ex vivo response showed dominance by HLA-C-restricted CMV-specific TCR beta clonotypes.

The trim removed 3 bases at V and 8 bases at J, leaving 11 bases unmatched. The CDR3 is 17 amino acids. TCRdb ran MiXCR on the reads and lists one entry per CDR3 protein. The data hold tens of thousands of distinct CDR3 sequences, with 4% observed a single time. The chain carries TRBV12-3 or TRBV12-4 and TRBJ1-4; 11 bases are a match to TRBD1. The clonotype originates from a human donor in good health (CMV status not recorded). Some clones in this sample may be carry-over from other donors' samples. Sequenced: PBMCs. The CDR3 bases are TGTGCCAGCAGTTTCCTGGCCGGGACAGGGGGTAACGAAAAACTGTTTTTT. It yields the protein CASSFLAGTGGNEKLFF.